This T cell receptor (beta chain) was documented in a study of T-cell memory formation after mild COVID-19. Findings of the study overall: CD4+ contracting clones were found mainly in CM and EM, and CD8+ ones in EMRA. Researchers found some responding clones in pre-infection memory, a sign that cross-reactive memory joined. SARS-CoV-2 specificity was not confirmed for second-wave clones peaking on day 37. Balance between CD4 and CD8 was seen in clones contracting day 15 to 85, and a CD4+ lean was seen in later expanders.

V lost 5 bases to trimming and J lost 2 bases; unmatched junction nucleotides: 6. Germline CDR1 SEHNR, CDR2 FQNEAQ (reference sequence). The CDR3 is made up of 15 amino acids. As concerns this clonotype: Its target is not known.

TCRdb reprocessed the 5' RACE reads via MiXCR and lists one record per CDR3 protein. Seen here are roughly 410,000 distinct CDR3 sequences, approximately 24% observed once, and the top ten hold around 8.1%. This clonotype originated in an adult woman who had mild COVID-19 (a few samples of this study predate the infection). Cell type and time point are not known. Material for sequencing was PBMCs or a T cell subset sorted from them (not recorded which). The chain is built from TRBV7-9 and TRBJ2-7; TRBD2 matches at 10 bases. In DNA form, the CDR3 reads TGTGCCAGCAGCCTGAACCTAGCGGGAGCCTACGAGCAGTACTTC. Protein product: CASSLNLAGAYEQYF.